The present T cell receptor beta chain was sequenced within a study of tumor and adjacent non-tumor tissue in lung cancer. Study-wide background: The cohort had about a dozen adenocarcinoma, a couple of squamous cell and 1 small cell patients. Aged about 30 to 76 years, patients included nine to eleven men and roughly 5 women with stage I to III disease.

No cell sorting was done before RNA was extracted from the tissue. More than 3 cm separated this lung sample from the edge of the tumor. Between August and November 2014, newly diagnosed, chemotherapy-naive lung cancer patients underwent thoracic surgery in China. General study results and limits: Tumor repertoires had a smaller top 100 clone share than normal lung.

Germline loops: CDR1 MDHEN, CDR2 SYDVKM. The CDR3 length is 15 residues. Germline trimming cut 6 bases from V and 0 bases from J; bases unmatched to any gene: 2. There are many counts of this clonotype. The antigen remains undetermined. Three rounds of nested PCR, following a modified ARM-PCR protocol, produced the TCRbeta library. TCRdb analysed the multiplex PCR reads with MiXCR anew, one entry per CDR3 protein. The table records more than 85,000 distinct CDR3 sequences, roughly two thirds of them present only once. The V call is TRBV28, the J call TRBJ1-4; 9 bases are shared with TRBD1. The source material was distant non-tumor lung tissue. The source is a man aged 30 to 39 with non-small cell lung cancer. The CDR3 is CASSDRGTTNEKLFF. The CDR3 DNA is TGTGCCAGCAGCGACAGGGGGACAACTAATGAAAAACTGTTTTTT.